This T cell receptor (beta chain) was identified in a study of blood T cell repertoires in COVID-19. Trimming cost V 8 bases and J 6 bases, with 11 bases left between them. Germline V gene lookup returns CDR1 SQVTM and CDR2 ANQGSEA. The CDR3 sequence is 11 residues long. Original handling: The authors estimated nucleated cell counts from reference gene primer amplification. TCRdb's table, derived via immunoSEQ multiplex PCR, lists solely in-frame clones and lacks some. V and J calls and clone size are those listed in that table; D and trimming were worked out from the DNA. The table records under 300,000 clones, about 91% of them present only once.

V and J are TRBV29-1 and TRBJ2-1; D gene uncertain. The sequence was obtained from a woman aged 40 to 55 who had recovered from COVID-19. The specimen sequenced was peripheral blood. In DNA form, the CDR3 reads TGCAGCCAGACTGTCAGCAATGAGCAGTTCTTC. This codes for CSQTVSNEQFF.